The T cell receptor beta chain under discussion was sequenced for a study of cytomegalovirus exposure and HLA in healthy donors. The germline V and J ends were trimmed by 1 base and 3 bases, with 10 bases remaining between them. The germline V gene encodes CDR1 SGHNT and CDR2 YENEEA. The CDR3 contains 14 residues. Study results and caveats: The authors confirmed in vitro that a few CMV-associated chains were specific for CMV antigens. The classifier reportedly diagnosed cytomegalovirus status with high specificity and sensitivity. Cytomegalovirus-associated status was assigned to about 170 TCR beta chains. According to a later analysis, TCR clusters from the first cohort tended to co-occur in the roughly 110 validation repertoires.

With regard to this clone: Its target is unknown.

Produced via immunoSEQ multiplex PCR; TCRdb's table is partial and in-frame only. The table records 150,000 to 200,000 clones, about 89% of them present only once. V and J are TRBV11-3 and TRBJ2-7; no clear D gene. This clonotype was sampled from a woman aged 18-29 years in good health and CMV-seropositive. The source material was PBMCs. DNA for the CDR3: TGTGCCAGCAGCTTAGGCGGATCCTACTACGAGCAGTACTTC. Translated: CASSLGGSYYEQYF.